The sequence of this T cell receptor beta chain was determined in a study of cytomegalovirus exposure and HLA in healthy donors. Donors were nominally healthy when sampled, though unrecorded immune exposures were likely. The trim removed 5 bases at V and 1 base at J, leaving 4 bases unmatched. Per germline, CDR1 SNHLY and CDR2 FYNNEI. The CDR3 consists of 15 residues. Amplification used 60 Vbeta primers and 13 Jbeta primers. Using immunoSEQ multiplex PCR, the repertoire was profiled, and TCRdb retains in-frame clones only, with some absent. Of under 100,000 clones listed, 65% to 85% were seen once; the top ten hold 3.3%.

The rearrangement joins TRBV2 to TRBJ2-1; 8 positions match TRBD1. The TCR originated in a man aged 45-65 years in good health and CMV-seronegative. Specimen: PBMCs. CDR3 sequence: CASSIQGVSYNEQFF. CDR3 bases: TGTGCCAGCAGTATACAGGGGGTATCCTACAATGAGCAGTTCTTC.